The T cell receptor beta chain under discussion was sequenced for a study of T cell repertoires in cytomegalovirus infection. Study-wide results and limits: Dominating the ex vivo response were HLA-C-restricted CMV-specific TCR beta clonotypes.

Using its own MiXCR run on the reads, TCRdb lists one record per CDR3 protein. The profile shows 200,000 to 300,000 distinct CDR3 sequences, approximately 13% of them singletons. Ten or more counts support this clonotype. Its target is unknown. Specimen: PBMCs. This TCR came from a human donor in good health (CMV status not recorded). Some clones in this sample may be carry-over from other donors' samples.

This CDR3 is CASSWTGDSLNTEAFF. CDR3 DNA sequence: TGTGCCAGCAGCTGGACCGGGGACAGCCTAAACACTGAAGCTTTCTTT. V gene TRBV11-3 combines with J gene TRBJ1-1; 7 bases match TRBD1. Germline trimming cut 4 bases from V and 2 bases from J; bases unmatched to any gene: 10. Germline CDR1 and CDR2: SGHNT and YENEEA. The CDR3 spans 16 residues.